One sample yielded the 19 T cell receptor beta chains listed below, sequenced in a study of T cell changes during pregnancy in multiple sclerosis. The method was immunoSEQ multiplex PCR; TCRdb's version includes in-frame clones alone and lacks a portion of them. The table records some 59,000 clones, 90% of them present only once. Here the sequenced sample was peripheral blood, taken in the third trimester of pregnancy. The receptors derive from a female donor in good health, enrolled as a control in a pregnancy study.

This clone has only one observation. The rearrangement joins TRBV9 to TRBJ1-2; D unclear. The V end was cut by 5 bases, the J end by 5 bases, with 16 bases between. The CDR3 is 14 residues long. The V gene's germline CDR1 is SGDLS and CDR2 YYNGEE. The CDR3 is CASSDGSGLYGYTF. The CDR3 DNA reads as TGTGCCAGCAGTGACGGATCAGGCCTATATGGCTACACCTTC.

The chain couples TRBV21-1 to TRBJ1-3; TRBD1, as called in the table, went unchecked against the DNA. TRBV21-1 is reported as a pseudogene. CDR3 size: 15 residues. CDR3 sequence reads: CASSSDRSSGNTIYF. CDR3 bases: TGTGCCAGCAGCTCGGACAGGAGCTCTGGAAACACCATATATTTT.

This clone showed up just once. The chain uses TRBV9 and TRBJ2-4; D perhaps matches TRBD1 (6 bases). The length of the CDR3 is 16 residues. Looked up from germline, CDR1 is SGDLS and CDR2 is YYNGEE. With 3 bases removed from V and 2 bases from J, the gap between germline ends came to 15 bases. CDR3 in amino acids: CASSAASTGSKNIQYF. The DNA for the CDR3 is TGTGCCAGCAGCGCGGCATCCACAGGGTCCAAAAACATTCAGTACTTC.

The V and J genes are TRBV6-5 and TRBJ1-2; D perhaps matches TRBD1 (6 bases). The CDR3 totals 15 residues. V was cut by 2 bases and J by 0 bases, with 10 bases left in between. Germline loops: CDR1 MNHEY, CDR2 SVGAGI. CDR3 nucleotide sequence: TGTGCCAGCAGTTACCTGACAGGAGCTAACTATGGCTACACCTTC. This encodes CASSYLTGANYGYTF.

The rearrangement uses TRBV5-1 and TRBJ2-2; TRBD2 aligns across 7 bases. CDR1 and CDR2 from the germline V gene are SGHRS and YFSETQ. This CDR3 has 14 residues. Trimming took 5 bases from V and 4 from J; bases not matched to a gene: 5. CDR3 amino acids: CASRAGPGTGELFF. The CDR3 DNA reads TGCGCCAGCAGAGCGGGGCCGGGCACCGGGGAGCTGTTTTTT.

The V gene is TRBV27, the J gene TRBJ1-4; D call uncertain. The CDR3 is 12 residues long. V gave up 4 bases and J gave up 14 bases, with 14 bases separating them. The germline CDR1 and CDR2 sequences are MNHEY and SMNVEV (reference sequence). CDR3 amino acids: CASSSPGSLLFF. CDR3 in DNA: TGTGCCAGCAGTTCGCCCGGGAGCCTTCTGTTTTTT.

The chain employs TRBV5-4 and TRBJ2-3, with unresolved D. Germline CDR1 is SGHNT and CDR2 is YYREEE (reference sequence). The V and J ends lost 0 bases and 1 base respectively, with 6 bases between them. The CDR3 is 14 residues long. CDR3 nucleotide sequence: TGTGCCAGCAGCTTGGTGCAGGGCACAGATACGCAGTATTTT. Protein sequence: CASSLVQGTDTQYF.

The chain joins TRBV9 to TRBJ2-7, with 12 nucleotides matching TRBD2. V lost 4 bases, J lost 7 bases, and 9 bases stayed unmatched. Germline V gene data show CDR1 as SGDLS and CDR2 as YYNGEE. CDR3 length: 15 residues. CDR3 region: CASSSRASGGGEQYF. The CDR3 region has the DNA TGTGCCAGCAGCAGCCGGGCTAGCGGGGGGGGAGAGCAGTACTTC.

The chain carries TRBV29-1 and TRBJ1-1; 7 nucleotides agree with TRBD1. CDR3 length: 13 amino acids. V lost 3 bases to trimming and J lost 3 bases; unmatched junction nucleotides: 4. Per germline, CDR1 SQVTM and CDR2 ANQGSEA. The CDR3 reads CSVEDRRDTEAFF. In DNA, the CDR3 is TGCAGCGTTGAGGACAGGAGGGACACTGAAGCTTTCTTT. Filled out from reference TRBV29-1 and TRBJ1-1, the complete variable domain reads SAVISQKPSRDICQRGTSLTIQCQVDSQVTMMFWYRQQPGQSLTLIATANQGSEATYESGFVIDKFPISRPNLTFSTLTVSNMSPEDSSIYLCSVEDRRDTEAFFGQGTRLTVV.

The J gene is TRBJ1-1, the V gene TRBV5-1; weak D call: TRBD1 (6 bases). Trimming cost V 7 bases and J 5 bases, with 24 bases left between them. CDR1 is SGHRS and CDR2 is YFSETQ in the germline V gene. The length of the CDR3 is 16 residues. DNA of the CDR3: TGCGCCAGCTCCCTGTGGGGGGGCCGGGGAGGGACTGAAGCTTTCTTT. It codes for CASSLWGGRGGTEAFF.

This clone was detected only once. V is TRBV19 and J is TRBJ1-2, with D possibly matching TRBD1 (5 bases). Germline loops: CDR1 LNHDA, CDR2 SQIVND (reference sequence). With 5 bases removed from V and 2 bases from J, the gap between germline ends came to 18 bases. CDR3 length equals 16 residues. CDR3: CASSQYTTGDNYGYTF. DNA of the CDR3: TGTGCCAGTAGTCAATACACTACAGGAGACAACTATGGCTACACCTTC.

The genes are TRBV2 and TRBJ2-7; D is possibly TRBD1 (6 bases). V lost 8 bases, J lost 3 bases, and 14 bases lay in between. Germline V gene data show CDR1 as SNHLY and CDR2 as FYNNEI. The CDR3 loop spans 13 amino acids. CDR3 in amino acids: CASEQGEGYEQYF. CDR3 nucleotide sequence: TGTGCCAGCGAACAGGGTGAGGGCTACGAGCAGTACTTC. Supplemented by reference TRBV2 and TRBJ2-7, the full variable domain reads EPEVTQTPSHQVTQMGQEVILRCVPISNHLYFYWYRQILGQKVEFLVSFYNNEISEKSEIFDDQFSVERPDGSNFTLKIRSTKLEDSAMYFCASEQGEGYEQYFGPGTRLTVT.

The J gene is TRBJ2-1, the V gene TRBV7-9; D remains unclear. Looked up from germline, CDR1 is SEHNR and CDR2 is FQNEAQ (reference sequence). Trimming shortened V by 5 bases and J by 7 bases, and 6 bases separated the two germline ends. The CDR3 loop spans 11 amino acids. The CDR3 sequence: CASSVGNEQFF. The CDR3 DNA follows: TGTGCCAGCAGCGTCGGGAATGAGCAGTTCTTC. The variable domain in full, with the rest retrieved from reference TRBV7-9 and TRBJ2-1, is DTGVSQNPRHKITKRGQNVTFRCDPISEHNRLYWYRQTLGQGPEFLTYFQNEAQLEKSRLLSDRFSAERPKGSFSTLEIQRTEQGDSAMYLCASSVGNEQFFGPGTRLTVL.

CDR3 nucleotides: TGTGCCAGCAGCGTACTAGCGGGAGTCGTCAATGAGCAGTTCTTC. Its translation is CASSVLAGVVNEQFF. This rearrangement joins TRBV9 to TRBJ2-1; 10 bases fit TRBD2. There are 15 residues in the CDR3. V lost 1 base, J lost 6 bases, and 4 bases stayed unmatched. Germline CDR1 reads SGDLS; CDR2 reads YYNGEE.

This chain uses TRBV6-6 with TRBJ2-7; D gene ambiguous. V lost 7 bases and J 1 base, leaving 11 bases between the germline ends. CDR3 size: 13 residues. Germline-derived CDR1 and CDR2 are MNHNY and SVGAGI (reference sequence). CDR3 in amino acids: CASTNGGSYEQYF. The CDR3 nucleotides are TGTGCCAGCACCAACGGCGGATCCTACGAGCAGTACTTC.

This chain links TRBV27 with TRBJ2-1; TRBD2 agrees at 11 bases. The V and J ends lost 8 bases and 7 bases, in that order; junction bases with no gene match: 7. CDR1 is MNHEY and CDR2 is SMNVEV in the germline V gene (reference sequence). The CDR3 sequence is 14 residues long. The CDR3 loop reads CASQLAGDWNEQFF. For the CDR3, the DNA is TGTGCCAGCCAACTAGCGGGGGACTGGAATGAGCAGTTCTTC.

This chain uses TRBV7-2 with TRBJ2-5; 10 bases line up with TRBD2. The V gene's germline CDR1 is SGHTA and CDR2 FQGNSA. Germline trimming cut 0 bases from V and 5 bases from J; bases unmatched to any gene: 3. The CDR3 has 15 amino acids. The CDR3 region has the DNA TGTGCCAGCAGCTTAGCTCTAGCGGGAGTCGAGACCCAGTACTTC. It specifies CASSLALAGVETQYF.

In DNA, the CDR3 is TGTGCCAGCAGCAGTGTCGGGGGTGGCCAAGAGACCCAGTACTTC. Amino acid sequence: CASSSVGGGQETQYF. The chain has TRBV5-4 and TRBJ2-5; perhaps TRBD2 as D (6 bases). This CDR3 has 15 residues. Trimming stripped 4 bases from V and 1 base from J, with 14 bases between. Germline V gene lookup returns CDR1 SGHNT and CDR2 YYREEE (reference sequence).

This clone has a handful of counts. The chain recombines TRBV6-1 with TRBJ2-7, with 11 nucleotides matching TRBD2. The CDR3 spans 14 residues. Trimming took 4 bases from V and 7 from J; bases not matched to a gene: 6. Germline CDR1 and CDR2: MNHNS and SASEGT. The DNA of the CDR3 is TGTGCCAGCAGTGCCACTAGCGGGAGCCGGGAGCAGTACTTC. This gives the protein CASSATSGSREQYF.